This TCR beta chain is drawn from a study of blood T cells in healthy people across ages. Study details: Per two T cells, about one barcoded beta molecule was captured through template switching. Study-level results: Naive and antigen-experienced cells were not separated, limiting conclusive comparison.

Looked up from germline, CDR1 is MNHEY and CDR2 is SVGAGI. The length of the CDR3 is 18 residues. V gave up 1 base and J gave up 2 bases; unmatched junction bases: 6. Healthy individuals of Caucasian origin from Russia, aged roughly 6 to 100, served as donors. In regard to this clonotype: What it binds is not known.

A second roughly 6 to 11 cycle PCR used barcoded and J-beta primers. Sequencing recovered at least 3 million CDR3-containing paired-end reads from each sample. MiXCR, run by TCRdb on the 5' RACE reads, gives a single entry per CDR3 protein. The top ten hold 20% to 25% of the sample, which has around 940,000 distinct CDR3 sequences, about 53% seen once. Sequencing used blood. The receptor was isolated from a woman in her fifties or sixties in good health. The V and J genes are TRBV6-5 and TRBJ2-3; the match to TRBD2 covers 13 bases. The CDR3 DNA reads as TGTGCCAGCAGTTACTACCCCGGGACTAGCGGGGACACAGATACGCAGTATTTT. Translation: CASSYYPGTSGDTDTQYF.